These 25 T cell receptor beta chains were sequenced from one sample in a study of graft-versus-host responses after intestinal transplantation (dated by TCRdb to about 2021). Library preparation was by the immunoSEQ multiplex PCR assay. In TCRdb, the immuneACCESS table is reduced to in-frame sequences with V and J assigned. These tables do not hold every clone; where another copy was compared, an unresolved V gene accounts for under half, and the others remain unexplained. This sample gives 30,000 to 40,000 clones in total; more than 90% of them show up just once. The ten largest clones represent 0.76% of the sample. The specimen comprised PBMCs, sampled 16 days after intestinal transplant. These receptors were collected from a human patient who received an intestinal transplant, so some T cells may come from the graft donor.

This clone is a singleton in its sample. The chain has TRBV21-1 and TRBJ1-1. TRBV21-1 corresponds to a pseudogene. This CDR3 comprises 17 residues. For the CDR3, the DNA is TGTGCCAGCAGACACCCCGTAGCCTACACAATTCGCACTGAAGCTTTCTTT. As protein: CASRHPVAYTIRTEAFF.

The CDR3 region has the DNA TGTGCCAGCAGCCCGACAGGTCCCAGCTCTGGAAACACCATATATTTT. Encoded protein: CASSPTGPSSGNTIYF. This chain links TRBV13 with TRBJ1-3; D perhaps matches TRBD1 (6 bases). CDR3 length: 16 amino acids. Trimming took off 5 bases at V and 0 bases at J, with 14 bases between the two ends. Germline CDR1 is PRHDT and CDR2 is FYEKMQ (reference sequence).

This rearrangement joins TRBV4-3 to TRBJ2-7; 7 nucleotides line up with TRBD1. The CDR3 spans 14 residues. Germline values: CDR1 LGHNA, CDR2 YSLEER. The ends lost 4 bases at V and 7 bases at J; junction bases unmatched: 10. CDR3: CASSLHDRVGEQYF. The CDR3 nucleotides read TGCGCCAGCAGCCTTCATGACAGGGTGGGGGAGCAGTACTTC.

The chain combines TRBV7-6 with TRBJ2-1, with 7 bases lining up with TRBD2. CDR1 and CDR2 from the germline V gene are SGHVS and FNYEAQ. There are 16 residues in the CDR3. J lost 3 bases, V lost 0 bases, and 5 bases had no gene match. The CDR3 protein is CASSLAASGYYNEQFF. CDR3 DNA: TGTGCCAGCAGCTTAGCGGCTAGCGGTTACTACAATGAGCAGTTCTTC.

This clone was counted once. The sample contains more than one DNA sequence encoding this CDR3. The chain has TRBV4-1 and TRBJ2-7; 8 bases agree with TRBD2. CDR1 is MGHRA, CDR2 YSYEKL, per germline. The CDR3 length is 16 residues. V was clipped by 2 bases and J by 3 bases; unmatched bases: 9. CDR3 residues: CASSQKGRGGSYEQYF. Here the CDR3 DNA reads TGCGCCAGCAGCCAAAAAGGTCGGGGGGGGAGCTACGAGCAGTACTTC.

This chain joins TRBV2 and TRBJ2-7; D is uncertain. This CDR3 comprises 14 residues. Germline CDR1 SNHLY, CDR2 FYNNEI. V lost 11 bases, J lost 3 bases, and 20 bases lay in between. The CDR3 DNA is TGTGCCCAGTCATCTACACTTAAATTCTACGAGCAGTACTTC. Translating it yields CAQSSTLKFYEQYF.

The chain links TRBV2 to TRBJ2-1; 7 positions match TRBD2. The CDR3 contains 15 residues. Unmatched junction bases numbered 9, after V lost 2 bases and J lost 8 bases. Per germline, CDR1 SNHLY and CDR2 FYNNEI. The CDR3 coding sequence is TGTGCCAGCAGTGAATTGGGCGGGAGCGGCGATGAGCAGTTCTTC. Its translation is CASSELGGSGDEQFF.

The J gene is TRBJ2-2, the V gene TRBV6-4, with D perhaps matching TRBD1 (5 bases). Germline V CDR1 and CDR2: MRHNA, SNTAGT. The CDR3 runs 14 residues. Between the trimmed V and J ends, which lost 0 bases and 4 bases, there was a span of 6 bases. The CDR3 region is CASSDSGPTGELFF. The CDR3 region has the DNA TGTGCCAGCAGTGACTCGGGGCCCACCGGGGAGCTGTTTTTT.

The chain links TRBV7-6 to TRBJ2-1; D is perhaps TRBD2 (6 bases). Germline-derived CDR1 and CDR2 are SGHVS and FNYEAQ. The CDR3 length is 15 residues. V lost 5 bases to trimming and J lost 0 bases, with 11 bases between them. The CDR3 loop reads CASSEGLLSYNEQFF. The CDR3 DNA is TGTGCCAGCAGCGAGGGACTCCTCTCCTACAATGAGCAGTTCTTC.

CDR3 DNA: TGCAGCGTTGGAGCCTTAGCGGGAGGGGTTTGGAATGAGCAGTTCTTC. Translation gives CSVGALAGGVWNEQFF. The chain recombines TRBV29-1 with TRBJ2-1; the match to TRBD2 covers 11 bases. Germline V CDR1 and CDR2: SQVTM, ANQGSEA. V trimming: 4 bases; J trimming: 7 bases; junction bases outside the gene matches: 12. The CDR3 is 16 amino acids.

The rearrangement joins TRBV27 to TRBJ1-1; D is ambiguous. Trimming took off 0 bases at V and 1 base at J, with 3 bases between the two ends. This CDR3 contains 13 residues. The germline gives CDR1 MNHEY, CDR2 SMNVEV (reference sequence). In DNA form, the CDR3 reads TGTGCCAGCAGTTTATCGGAGAACACTGAAGCTTTCTTT. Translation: CASSLSENTEAFF.

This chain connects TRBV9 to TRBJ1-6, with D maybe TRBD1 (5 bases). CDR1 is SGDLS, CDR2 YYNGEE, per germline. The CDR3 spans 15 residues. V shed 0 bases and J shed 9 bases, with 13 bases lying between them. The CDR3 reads CASSVGGDLRSPLHF. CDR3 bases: TGTGCCAGCAGCGTAGGAGGGGATCTCCGTTCACCCCTCCACTTT.

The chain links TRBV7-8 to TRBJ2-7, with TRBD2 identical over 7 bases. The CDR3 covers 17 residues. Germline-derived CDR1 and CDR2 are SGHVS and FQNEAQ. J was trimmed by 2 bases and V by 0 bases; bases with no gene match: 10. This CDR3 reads CASSLALLAGATYEQYF. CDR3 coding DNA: TGTGCCAGCAGCTTAGCTTTACTGGCGGGAGCAACCTACGAGCAGTACTTC.

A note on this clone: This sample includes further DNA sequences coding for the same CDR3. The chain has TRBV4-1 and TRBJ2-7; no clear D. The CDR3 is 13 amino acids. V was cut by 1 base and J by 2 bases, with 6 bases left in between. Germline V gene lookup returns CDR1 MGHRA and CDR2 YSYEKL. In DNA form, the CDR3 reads TGCGCCAGCAGCCAAGGACCACCCTACGAGCAGTACTTC. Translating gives CASSQGPPYEQYF.

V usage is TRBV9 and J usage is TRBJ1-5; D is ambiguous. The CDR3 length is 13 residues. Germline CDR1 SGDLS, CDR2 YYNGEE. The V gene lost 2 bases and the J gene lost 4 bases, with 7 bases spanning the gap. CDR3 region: CASSVGVNQPQHF. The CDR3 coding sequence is TGTGCCAGCAGCGTCGGAGTTAATCAGCCCCAGCATTTT.

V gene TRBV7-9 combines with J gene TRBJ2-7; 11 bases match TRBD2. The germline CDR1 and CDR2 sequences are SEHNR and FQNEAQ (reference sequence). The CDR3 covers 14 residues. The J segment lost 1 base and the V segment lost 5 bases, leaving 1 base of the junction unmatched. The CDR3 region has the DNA TGTGCCAGCAGCCGGACTAGCGGGTCCTACGAGCAGTACTTC. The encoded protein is CASSRTSGSYEQYF. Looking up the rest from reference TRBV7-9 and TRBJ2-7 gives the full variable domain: DTGVSQNPRHKITKRGQNVTFRCDPISEHNRLYWYRQTLGQGPEFLTYFQNEAQLEKSRLLSDRFSAERPKGSFSTLEIQRTEQGDSAMYLCASSRTSGSYEQYFGPGTRLTVT.

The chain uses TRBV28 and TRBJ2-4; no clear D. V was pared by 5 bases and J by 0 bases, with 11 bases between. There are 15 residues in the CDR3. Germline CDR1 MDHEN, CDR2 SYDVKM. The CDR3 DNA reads TGTGCCAGCAGTAGCCGGGTCCAAGCCAAAAACATTCAGTACTTC. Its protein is CASSSRVQAKNIQYF.

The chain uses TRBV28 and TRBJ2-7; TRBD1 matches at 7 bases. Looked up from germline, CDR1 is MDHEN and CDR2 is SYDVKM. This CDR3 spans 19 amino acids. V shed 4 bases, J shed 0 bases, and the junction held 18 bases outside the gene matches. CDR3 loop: CASSWDSPLPRDSSYEQYF. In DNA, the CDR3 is TGTGCCAGCAGTTGGGATTCCCCTCTCCCCCGGGACAGCTCCTACGAGCAGTACTTC. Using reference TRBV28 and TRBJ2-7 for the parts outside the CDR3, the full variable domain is DVKVTQSSRYLVKRTGEKVFLECVQDMDHENMFWYRQDPGLGLRLIYFSYDVKMKEKGDIPEGYSVSREKKERFSLILESASTNQTSMYLCASSWDSPLPRDSSYEQYFGPGTRLTVT.

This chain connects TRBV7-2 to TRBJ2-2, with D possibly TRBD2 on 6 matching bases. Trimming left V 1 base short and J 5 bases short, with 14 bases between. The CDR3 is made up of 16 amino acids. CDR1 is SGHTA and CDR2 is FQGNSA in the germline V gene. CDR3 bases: TGTGCCAGCAGCTTAGATCCTCGTGGAGGGACCGGGGAGCTGTTTTTT. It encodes CASSLDPRGGTGELFF.

CDR3 DNA sequence: TGTGCCAGCAGCACAGGGGGAGGTGAAGCTTTCTTT. It yields the protein CASSTGGGEAFF. The J gene is TRBJ1-1, the V gene TRBV7-3; 8 nucleotides agree with TRBD1. Germline CDR1 is SGHTA and CDR2 is FQGTGA. V dropped 5 bases and J dropped 7; count of bases not matched to a gene: 3. The CDR3 totals 12 residues.

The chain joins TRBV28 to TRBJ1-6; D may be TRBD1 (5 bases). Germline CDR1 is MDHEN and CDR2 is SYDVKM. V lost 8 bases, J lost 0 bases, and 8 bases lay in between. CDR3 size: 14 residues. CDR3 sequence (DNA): TGTGCCAGCCTGAGGGGCTCCTATAATTCACCCCTCCACTTT. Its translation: CASLRGSYNSPLHF. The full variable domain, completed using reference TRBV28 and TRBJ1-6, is DVKVTQSSRYLVKRTGEKVFLECVQDMDHENMFWYRQDPGLGLRLIYFSYDVKMKEKGDIPEGYSVSREKKERFSLILESASTNQTSMYLCASLRGSYNSPLHFGNGTRLTVT.

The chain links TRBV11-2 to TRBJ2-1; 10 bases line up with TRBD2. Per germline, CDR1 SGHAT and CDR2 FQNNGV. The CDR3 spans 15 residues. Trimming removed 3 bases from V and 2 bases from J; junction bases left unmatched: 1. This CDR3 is CASSFLAGAYNEQFF. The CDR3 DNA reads TGTGCCAGCAGCTTTCTAGCGGGAGCCTACAATGAGCAGTTCTTC.

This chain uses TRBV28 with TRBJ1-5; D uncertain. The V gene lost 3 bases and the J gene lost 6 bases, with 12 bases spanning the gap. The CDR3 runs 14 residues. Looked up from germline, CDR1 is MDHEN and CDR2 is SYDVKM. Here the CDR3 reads CASSLSVRSQPQHF. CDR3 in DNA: TGTGCCAGCAGTTTGTCAGTCCGGAGTCAGCCCCAGCATTTT.

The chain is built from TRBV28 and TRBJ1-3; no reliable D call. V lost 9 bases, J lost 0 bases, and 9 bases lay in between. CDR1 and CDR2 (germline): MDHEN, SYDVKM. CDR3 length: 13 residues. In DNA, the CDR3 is TGTGCCAGTTATGAGAGCTCTGGAAACACCATATATTTT. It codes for CASYESSGNTIYF.

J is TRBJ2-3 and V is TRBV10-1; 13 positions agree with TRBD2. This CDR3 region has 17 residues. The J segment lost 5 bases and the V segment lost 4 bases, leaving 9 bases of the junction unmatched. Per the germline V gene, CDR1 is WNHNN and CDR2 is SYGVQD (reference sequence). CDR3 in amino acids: CASSALAGGPVGDTQYF. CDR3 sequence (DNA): TGCGCCAGCAGTGCACTAGCGGGAGGGCCGGTCGGAGATACGCAGTATTTT.